This T cell receptor beta chain was sequenced for a study of T cell repertoires in cytomegalovirus infection. For the study at large: Through public TCR beta signatures, both CMV infection and matching HLA type were indicated. Regarding the study as a whole: HLA-C-restricted TCR beta clonotypes specific for CMV led the ex vivo response.

Each CDR3 protein is one row after TCRdb ran MiXCR on the reads. The sample contains 300,000 to 400,000 distinct CDR3 sequences, approximately 9.5% of which appear only once. The junction had 7 bases not matched to a gene; V was cut back by 1 base and J by 3 bases. This CDR3 has 16 residues. Germline loops: CDR1 LNHNV, CDR2 YYDKDF (reference sequence). This clonotype was counted between two and nine times. Its specificity is unknown. V and J are TRBV15 and TRBJ2-5, with 8 nucleotides matching TRBD2. Sequenced: PBMCs. The clonotype originates from a human donor in good health (CMV status not recorded). Some clones in this sample may be carry-over from other donors' samples. CDR3 nucleotides: TGTGCCACCAGCAGAGCCCGAATTAGCGGGGAAGAGACCCAGTACTTC. As protein: CATSRARISGEETQYF.